Listed below are T cell receptor beta chains from one sample, sequenced in a study of T cells in Graves' hyperthyroidism and ophthalmopathy. TCRdb processed the multiplex PCR reads anew with MiXCR; each CDR3 protein has one entry. The sample shows 350,000 to 450,000 distinct CDR3 sequences, roughly a sixth of them seen only once. The sequencing sample was made of blood. The receptors derive from a woman between 25 and 40 years old with Graves' hyperthyroidism that later progressed to Graves' ophthalmopathy. The CDR3 runs from the conserved cysteine through the conserved F or W. A D gene is named only where the DNA matches it firmly. Some rows mark clone size as missing; the rest say once, few, many or name a class of expanded clone.

cdr3_aa cdr3_nt j_call d_call v_call clone_size
CASSLVGGGNQPQHF TGTGCCAGCAGCTTAGTAGGGGGAGGCAATCAGCCCCAGCATTTT TRBJ1-5 NA TRBV7-8 many
CASRQGRHGYTF TGTGCCAGTAGACAGGGCCGGCATGGCTACACCTTC TRBJ1-2 NA TRBV19 many
CAWSVHFNYGYTF TGTGCCTGGAGTGTACACTTTAACTATGGCTACACCTTC TRBJ1-2 NA TRBV30 many
CASSFSLETEAFF TGTGCCAGCAGTTTTAGCCTAGAGACTGAAGCTTTCTTT TRBJ1-1 NA TRBV12-3/TRBV12-4 NA
CASSFSYREGSYNSPLHF TGTGCCAGCAGTTTCAGTTACAGGGAAGGCTCCTATAATTCACCCCTCCACTTT TRBJ1-6 NA TRBV12-3/TRBV12-4 many
CASSLGLAVNEQFF TGCGCCAGCAGCTTGGGACTAGCGGTTAATGAGCAGTTCTTC TRBJ2-1 TRBD2 TRBV5-1 many
CASRAWGHLSDYGYTF TGTGCCAGCCGCGCTTGGGGACACCTATCAGACTATGGCTACACCTTC TRBJ1-2 NA TRBV2 many
CASSGTSGANVLTF TGTGCCAGTAGTGGCACCTCTGGGGCCAACGTCCTGACTTTC TRBJ2-6 NA TRBV19 few
CSARDSTGGTYPYEQYF TGCAGTGCTAGAGATTCCACGGGTGGGACCTACCCCTACGAGCAGTACTTC TRBJ2-7 NA TRBV20-1 NA
CATSRVGQGGTGYTF TGTGCCACCAGCAGAGTGGGACAGGGGGGAACTGGCTACACCTTC TRBJ1-2 TRBD1 TRBV15 NA
CASSTSDSPLHF TGTGCCAGCAGTACCTCTGATTCACCCCTCCACTTT TRBJ1-6 NA TRBV6-1 many
CASSYRRGQPQHF TGTGCCAGCAGTTACCGCAGGGGGCAGCCCCAGCATTTT TRBJ1-5 TRBD1 TRBV28 many
CASSESLGGYTF TGTGCCAGCAGTGAAAGCCTTGGGGGCTACACCTTC TRBJ1-2 NA TRBV6-1 NA
CASSDKRGTDTQYF TGTGCCAGCAGTGATAAAAGGGGCACAGATACGCAGTATTTT TRBJ2-3 NA TRBV25-1 few
CASSEYRDREDYGYTF TGTGCCAGCAGCGAGTACCGGGACAGGGAAGATTATGGCTACACCTTC TRBJ1-2 TRBD1 TRBV7-9 many
CASGLGGRGNQPQHF TGTGCCAGCGGCTTGGGGGGCCGAGGCAATCAGCCCCAGCATTTT TRBJ1-5 NA TRBV28 many
CASSQGLQAGVETQYF TGCGCCAGCAGCCAAGGGTTGCAAGCGGGAGTGGAGACCCAGTACTTC TRBJ2-5 TRBD2 TRBV4-1 few